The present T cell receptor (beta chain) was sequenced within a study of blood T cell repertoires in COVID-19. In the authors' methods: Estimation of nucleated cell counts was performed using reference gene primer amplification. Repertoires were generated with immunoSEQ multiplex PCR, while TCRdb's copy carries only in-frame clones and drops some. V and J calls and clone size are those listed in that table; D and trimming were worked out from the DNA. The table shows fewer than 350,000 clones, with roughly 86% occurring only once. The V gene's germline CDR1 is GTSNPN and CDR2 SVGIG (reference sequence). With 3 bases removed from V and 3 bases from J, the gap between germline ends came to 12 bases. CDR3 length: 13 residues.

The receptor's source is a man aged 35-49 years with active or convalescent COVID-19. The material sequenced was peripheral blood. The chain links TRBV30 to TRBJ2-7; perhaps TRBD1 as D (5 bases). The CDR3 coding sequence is TGTGCCTGGAGCCAGGGATCTAACTACGAGCAGTACTTC. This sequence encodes CAWSQGSNYEQYF.